What follows are 6 T cell receptor beta chains derived from one specimen sequenced in a study of T cell changes during pregnancy in multiple sclerosis. The assay was immunoSEQ multiplex PCR, and TCRdb's table has in-frame clones only and misses some. The top ten hold roughly 2.6% of the sample, which has tens of thousands of clones, roughly 92% seen once. Material: CD8+ T cells from peripheral blood mononuclear cells, obtained in the third trimester of pregnancy. These receptors came from a female donor with multiple sclerosis, enrolled in a pregnancy study.

V is TRBV9 and J is TRBJ2-1; D is perhaps TRBD2 (6 bases). Germline V gene lookup returns CDR1 SGDLS and CDR2 YYNGEE. V was trimmed by 2 bases and J by 6 bases, leaving 12 bases between them. The CDR3 consists of 14 residues. The CDR3 DNA is TGTGCCAGCAGCGTGGCGGCTAGCGCCAATGAGCAGTTCTTC. Translation gives CASSVAASANEQFF.

The chain has TRBV19 and TRBJ1-2, with D maybe TRBD1 (5 bases). This CDR3 comprises 14 residues. Germline CDR1 reads LNHDA; CDR2 reads SQIVND (reference sequence). The germline V and J ends were trimmed by 7 bases and 5 bases, with 17 bases remaining between them. The CDR3 region has the DNA TGTGCCAGTACCCGGACAAAATATTCTTATGGCTACACCTTC. Its translation: CASTRTKYSYGYTF.

This clone was observed a handful of times. The chain uses TRBV29-1 and TRBJ2-7, with 7 bases fitting TRBD2. V gave up 4 bases and J gave up 2 bases; unmatched junction bases: 5. CDR1 is SQVTM and CDR2 is ANQGSEA in the germline V gene. The CDR3 has 13 residues. The CDR3 is CSVVSGTTYEQYF. In nucleotides, the CDR3 is TGCAGCGTTGTAAGCGGGACTACCTACGAGCAGTACTTC.

CDR3 sequence reads: CASSLGGYEQYF. CDR3 DNA: TGTGCCAGCAGCTTGGGAGGCTACGAGCAGTACTTC. The chain uses TRBV5-6 and TRBJ2-7; D gene ambiguous. V lost 0 bases, J lost 3 bases, and 4 bases lay in between. CDR3 length equals 12 residues. Germline values: CDR1 SGHDT, CDR2 YYEEEE.

The chain couples TRBV7-2 to TRBJ1-5; D not certain. This CDR3 has 15 amino acids. The germline V gene encodes CDR1 SGHTA and CDR2 FQGNSA. V lost 2 bases and J 0 bases, leaving 8 bases between the germline ends. CDR3 amino acids: CASSLQRVSNQPQHF. Here the CDR3 DNA reads TGTGCCAGCAGCTTACAGCGGGTTAGCAATCAGCCCCAGCATTTT.

The chain recombines TRBV4-2 with TRBJ2-6, with 7 positions matching TRBD1. V lost 0 bases to trimming and J lost 4 bases; unmatched junction nucleotides: 3. CDR3 length: 16 amino acids. CDR1 is LGHNA and CDR2 is YNFKEQ in the germline V gene. CDR3 loop: CASSQDQGVGANVLTF. CDR3 DNA sequence: TGTGCCAGCAGCCAAGACCAGGGGGTAGGGGCCAACGTCCTGACTTTC.